This record covers a single T cell receptor beta chain. The antigen is unknown. This sample was included in a study of cytomegalovirus exposure and HLA in healthy donors. Overall study context: Early on, a data release was issued that held roughly 80 million unique TCRs from HLA-typed donors. Whole-study results and caveats: Analyzed later, association rates of TCRs varied across HLA loci, with DRB1 most and HLA-C fewest.

The PCR made use of 60 Vbeta and 13 Jbeta primers. Here immunoSEQ multiplex PCR was the method, and the copy in TCRdb shows in-frame clones only, minus some. The data contain some 150,000 clones, 75% to 90% of them seen just once; the ten biggest clones take up around 5%. CDR3 length equals 13 residues. Germline V gene sequence: CDR1 SNHLY, CDR2 FYNNEI. V was trimmed by 9 bases and J by 5 bases, leaving 16 bases between them. The chain is built from TRBV2 and TRBJ2-5; D possibly corresponds to TRBD1 (6 bases). The source is a man under 40 in good health and CMV-seronegative. Input material: PBMCs. As DNA, the CDR3 is TGTGCCAGGACAGGTACCGAGGTGGAGACCCAGTACTTC. Translation gives CARTGTEVETQYF.